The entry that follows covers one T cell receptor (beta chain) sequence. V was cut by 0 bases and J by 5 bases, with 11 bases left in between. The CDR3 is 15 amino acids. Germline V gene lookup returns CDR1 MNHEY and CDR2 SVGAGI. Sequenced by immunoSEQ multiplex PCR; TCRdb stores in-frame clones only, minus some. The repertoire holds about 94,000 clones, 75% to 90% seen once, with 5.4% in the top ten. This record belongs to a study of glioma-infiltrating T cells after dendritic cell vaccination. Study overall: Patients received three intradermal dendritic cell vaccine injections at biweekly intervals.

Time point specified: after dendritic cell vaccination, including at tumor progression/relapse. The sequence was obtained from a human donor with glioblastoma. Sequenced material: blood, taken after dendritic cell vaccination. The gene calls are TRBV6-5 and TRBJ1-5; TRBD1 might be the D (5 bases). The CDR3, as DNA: TGTGCCAGCAGTTACTCGGCGGGGCTGGATCAGCCCCAGCATTTT. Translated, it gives CASSYSAGLDQPQHF.